This T cell receptor beta chain was captured in a study of shared clonotypes between healthy human individuals. CD8 cells classed as naive were CD45RO-negative and positively selected for CCR7, excluding terminally differentiated effector memory CD45RA+ cells. Germline lookup yields CDR1 PRHDT and CDR2 FYEKMQ (reference sequence). The length of the CDR3 is 16 residues. V dropped 6 bases and J dropped 5 bases, with 19 bases sitting between them. General study results and limits: Among a handful of donors, roughly 5.4% of naive CD4 clonotypes were found in common. Among non-shared clonotypes, generation probabilities were lower than among those shared by all four donors.

The material for each subset, its genomic DNA, was split evenly across several immunoSEQ plates. Repertoires were generated with immunoSEQ multiplex PCR, while TCRdb's copy carries only in-frame clones and drops some. This repertoire shows some 2 million clones, around 96% found once; its top ten account for 1% to 1.5%. To note about this clone: What it binds is unknown.

The TCR was taken from a young man in good health. Sequencing was done on a sample of naive CD8+ T cells sorted from blood. The rearrangement uses TRBV13 and TRBJ2-2; TRBD1 is a possible D gene (5 bases). CDR3 sequence: CASSHFGPGNTGELFF. The CDR3 coding sequence is TGTGCCAGCAGTCATTTTGGGCCAGGGAATACCGGGGAGCTGTTTTTT.